Each of the 7 T cell receptor beta chains below was sequenced from the same sample in a study of T cell repertoires in cytomegalovirus infection. For these receptors, no antigen is known. TCRdb fed the reads into MiXCR, producing one record per CDR3 protein. The sample lists 750,000 to 950,000 distinct CDR3 sequences, just under 30% occurring once. Sequencing was performed on cultured CD8+ T cells from PBMCs, taken from culture after CMV antigen stimulation. The receptors were gathered from a human donor in good health (CMV status not recorded). Some clones in this sample may be carry-over from other donors' samples.

This clonotype was seen a handful of times. The chain carries TRBV15 and TRBJ2-3, with no clear D. Germline V gene sequence: CDR1 LNHNV, CDR2 YYDKDF (reference sequence). V dropped 4 bases and J dropped 0 bases, with 2 bases sitting between them. This CDR3 contains 12 residues. The CDR3 coding sequence is TGTGCCACCAGCACTAGCACAGATACGCAGTATTTT. Translated: CATSTSTDTQYF.

CDR3 sequence (DNA): TGTGCCAGCAGTTTAACAGGGTTCTACGAGCAGTACTTC. Translation: CASSLTGFYEQYF. The genes are TRBV27 and TRBJ2-7, with D possibly being TRBD1 (6 bases). The CDR3 is 13 amino acids. From germline, CDR1 is MNHEY and CDR2 SMNVEV (reference sequence). Between the trimmed V and J ends, which lost 2 bases and 3 bases, there was a span of 8 bases.

The genes are TRBV5-5 and TRBJ2-3; the match to TRBD2 covers 9 bases. V shed 5 bases, J shed 1 base, and the junction held 11 bases outside the gene matches. In germline, CDR1 is SGHKS, CDR2 YYEKEE (reference sequence). This CDR3 spans 17 amino acids. This CDR3 reads CASSYKGAGGRTDTQYF. In DNA, the CDR3 is TGTGCCAGCAGTTATAAGGGAGCGGGGGGTCGCACAGATACGCAGTATTTT.

The chain combines TRBV5-6 with TRBJ1-1; the D gene is possibly TRBD1 (5 bases). The CDR3 is made up of 15 amino acids. The V and J ends lost 0 bases and 3 bases respectively, with 12 bases between them. Per the germline V gene, CDR1 is SGHDT and CDR2 is YYEEEE. Here the CDR3 reads CASSLAAGGYTEAFF. The DNA for the CDR3 is TGTGCCAGCAGCTTGGCCGCGGGGGGGTACACTGAAGCTTTCTTT.

The gene calls are TRBV7-9 and TRBJ1-5; TRBD1 might be the D (5 bases). CDR3 length: 14 amino acids. The V gene's germline CDR1 is SEHNR and CDR2 FQNEAQ (reference sequence). The V end was cut by 8 bases, the J end by 3 bases, with 14 bases between. CDR3 in DNA: TGTGCCAGCGCCGGCAGGGCTCTCAATCAGCCCCAGCATTTT. Its translation is CASAGRALNQPQHF. Together with reference TRBV7-9 and TRBJ1-5, the CDR3 gives the full variable domain: DTGVSQNPRHKITKRGQNVTFRCDPISEHNRLYWYRQTLGQGPEFLTYFQNEAQLEKSRLLSDRFSAERPKGSFSTLEIQRTEQGDSAMYLCASAGRALNQPQHFGDGTRLSIL.

The chain has TRBV12-3 or TRBV12-4 and TRBJ2-7; 8 bases are a match to TRBD2. The CDR3 covers 15 residues. After removal of 2 bases from V and 5 bases from J, the junction contained 8 bases not matched to a gene. The CDR3, as DNA: TGTGCCAGCAGTTTACCACCGGGGGGGGCGAACGAGCAGTACGTC. Protein product: CASSLPPGGANEQYV.

The chain recombines TRBV4-3 with TRBJ1-2; the D gene is possibly TRBD1 (6 bases). Germline assignment: CDR1 LGHNA and CDR2 YSLEER. V gave up 2 bases and J gave up 5 bases, with 12 bases separating them. The CDR3 has 14 residues. The CDR3 region has the DNA TGCGCCAGCAGCCAATCAGGACAGATTTATGGCTACACCTTC. Protein product: CASSQSGQIYGYTF.